This T cell receptor (delta chain) stems from a study of gamma-delta chains in newborns, infants, children. About the study: Microbial exposure reportedly drives polyclonal innate γδ T cell expansion after birth.

TCRdb redid the clone calls on the reads with CATT. The sample carries over 950 delta-chain clones, about 3.6% recorded once. The germline V gene encodes CDR1 TSWWSYY and CDR2 QGS. This CDR3 comprises 20 residues. In the case of this clone: A read error is possible here, since a much larger clone lies one base away. In the same sample, other DNA sequences code for this CDR3.

This receptor was taken from a child who was a newborn, infant or young child, either healthy, febrile or measles-vaccinated (not recorded which). The sequenced sample was blood. The chain recombines TRDV1 with TRDJ1; 8 bases match TRDD3. The chain's CDR3 is CALGEEVWGGIRRYTDKLIF. The CDR3 DNA sequence: TGTGCTCTTGGGGAAGAGGTCTGGGGAGGGATACGTAGATACACTGATAAACTCATCTTT.